This entry lists 20 T cell receptor beta chains sequenced from one sample in a study of regulatory T cells in long-lasting Graves disease. Indicated time point: newly diagnosed GD, antithyroid drugs for less than 3 months. Preparation of the TCR library used RNA extracted from PBMCs. Construction of the TCR beta libraries employed iRepertoire HTBI primers in conjunction with Arm-PCR of CDR3 regions. TCRdb passed the multiplex PCR reads through MiXCR, listing each CDR3 protein once. Counted here are about 470,000 distinct CDR3 sequences, 14% to 15% occurring once; the ten biggest clones make up 16%. These data were also filed under a second study, of T cells in Graves' hyperthyroidism and ophthalmopathy.

Sequenced material: peripheral blood mononuclear cells (PBMCs), taken at new diagnosis, from a patient treated with antithyroid drugs. Receptor source: a woman between 25 and 40 years old with Graves disease.

This clonotype was counted ten times or more. This chain connects TRBV29-1 to TRBJ2-1; TRBD1 agrees at 9 bases. CDR1 and CDR2 (germline): SQVTM, ANQGSEA. The CDR3 is made up of 15 amino acids. The V segment lost 6 bases and the J segment 8 bases; nucleotides outside the gene matches: 14. The CDR3 here is CSVDPGGQGLDEQFF. CDR3 nucleotide sequence: TGCAGCGTCGATCCCGGGGGACAGGGTTTGGATGAGCAGTTCTTC.

The genes are TRBV28 and TRBJ1-1; no clear D. The V end lost 6 bases, the J end lost 2 bases, and 13 bases lay between the germline ends. Looked up from germline, CDR1 is MDHEN and CDR2 is SYDVKM. This CDR3 spans 14 amino acids. The CDR3 reads CASRTMTSNTEAFF. The CDR3 DNA reads TGTGCCAGCAGGACTATGACTTCTAACACTGAAGCTTTCTTT.

This clonotype was detected ten times or more. V and J are TRBV6-9 and TRBJ2-7; 9 nucleotides line up with TRBD1. The CDR3 is 16 residues long. The ends lost 3 bases at V and 3 bases at J; junction bases unmatched: 9. Germline V gene sequence: CDR1 MNHGY, CDR2 SVAAGI. CDR3: CASSYLPGTGHYEQYF. The DNA for the CDR3 is TGTGCCAGCAGTTACCTGCCCGGGACAGGGCACTACGAGCAGTACTTC.

This clonotype showed up just a few times. The rearrangement uses TRBV11-2 and TRBJ2-7, with D perhaps given as TRBD1 or TRBD2 (6 bases each). Germline loops: CDR1 SGHAT, CDR2 FQNNGV. This CDR3 spans 16 amino acids. The V end lost 9 bases, the J end lost 5 bases, and 26 bases lay between the germline ends. DNA for the CDR3: TGTGCCAGTAGTAGGGGGGAGACAGGTGGGACCCACGAGCAGTACTTC. Translated, it gives CASSRGETGGTHEQYF. Variable domain in full (rest from reference TRBV11-2 and TRBJ2-7): EAGVAQSPRYKIIEKRQSVAFWCNPISGHATLYWYQQILGQGPKLLIQFQNNGVVDDSQLPKDRFSAERLKGVDSTLKIQPAKLEDSAVYLCASSRGETGGTHEQYFGPGTRLTVT.

At least ten counts were recorded for this clonotype. The chain carries TRBV5-5 and TRBJ1-3, with a tentative D call TRBD1 (5 bases). Germline CDR1 and CDR2: SGHKS and YYEKEE (reference sequence). The germline V and J ends were trimmed by 4 bases and 7 bases, with 12 bases remaining between them. This CDR3 spans 13 amino acids. The CDR3 DNA sequence: TGTGCCAGCAGCCCTGGTGGGGGGAACACCATATATTTT. Its translation is CASSPGGGNTIYF. The entire variable domain, with the rest obtained from reference TRBV5-5 and TRBJ1-3, is as follows: DAGVTQSPTHLIKTRGQQVTLRCSPISGHKSVSWYQQVLGQGPQFIFQYYEKEERGRGNFPDRFSARQFPNYSSELNVNALLLGDSALYLCASSPGGGNTIYFGEGSWLTVV.

The gene calls are TRBV5-5 and TRBJ1-4; D may be TRBD1 (6 bases). The CDR3 has 13 residues. Germline-derived CDR1 and CDR2 are SGHKS and YYEKEE (reference sequence). V gave up 4 bases and J gave up 8 bases, with 12 bases separating them. The CDR3 DNA reads TGTGCCAGCAGCGACGGGGGCGGAGAAAAACTGTTTTTT. It is translated as CASSDGGGEKLFF.

This clonotype was seen ten or more times. This chain links TRBV5-1 with TRBJ2-1; no clear D. CDR1 is SGHRS and CDR2 is YFSETQ in the germline V gene. The CDR3 runs to 11 residues. The V end lost 5 bases, the J end lost 8 bases, and 8 bases lay between the germline ends. Written as DNA, the CDR3 is TGCGCCAGCAGGACGAGCCATGAGCAGTTCTTC. It specifies CASRTSHEQFF.

The chain links TRBV7-3 to TRBJ2-1; D gene unclear. CDR1 and CDR2 from the germline V gene are SGHTA and FQGTGA. V was cut by 1 base and J by 5 bases, with 21 bases left in between. CDR3 size: 18 residues. The CDR3 protein is CASSLMPLGPTQNNEQFF. CDR3 nucleotide sequence: TGTGCCAGCAGCTTAATGCCCCTCGGGCCTACACAAAACAATGAGCAGTTCTTC.

This clonotype was counted many times. CDR3 in amino acids: CASVGLATHEQFF. As DNA, the CDR3 is TGTGCCAGCGTTGGACTAGCTACCCATGAGCAGTTCTTC. The chain recombines TRBV2 with TRBJ2-1; TRBD2 matches 8 bases. The V gene's germline CDR1 is SNHLY and CDR2 FYNNEI. This CDR3 has 13 amino acids. The V and J ends lost 8 bases and 8 bases, in that order; junction bases with no gene match: 8.

The rearrangement joins TRBV6-9 to TRBJ1-3; weak D call: TRBD1 (5 bases). V shed 3 bases and J shed 7 bases, with 10 bases lying between them. Looked up from germline, CDR1 is MNHGY and CDR2 is SVAAGI. The CDR3 sequence is 13 residues long. CDR3 sequence reads: CASSYGQGNTIYF. The CDR3 DNA reads as TGTGCCAGCAGTTACGGGCAGGGCAACACCATATATTTT.

Comments on this clonotype: This may be a read error, as it is one base from a much larger clone. This chain links TRBV18 with TRBJ2-1, with no clear D. The J call is uncertain, as TRBJ2-5 better fits the DNA end. This CDR3 has 13 amino acids. The germline V gene has CDR1 KGHSH and CDR2 LQKENI. CDR3 nucleotides: TGTGCCAGCTCACGTGGCAGCCAAGAGGCCCAGTACTTC. Residues: CASSRGSQEAQYF.

The gene calls are TRBV20-1 and TRBJ2-7; TRBD2 agrees at 13 bases. Losses at the gene ends were 1 base for V and 6 bases for J; bases not matched to a gene: 3. Germline values: CDR1 DFQATT, CDR2 SNEGSKA (reference sequence). The CDR3 is 14 residues long. This CDR3 is CSARAGLAGLEQYF. CDR3 bases: TGCAGTGCTAGAGCGGGACTAGCGGGACTCGAGCAGTACTTC.

For this clonotype: A junction boundary mismatches the germline segment, possibly from a read error. This sequence joins TRBV6-1 and TRBJ2-5; no firm D call. The CDR3 loop spans 12 amino acids. CDR1 MNHNS and CDR2 SASEGT come from the germline V gene. DNA for the CDR3: TGTGCCAGCAGCCCGCGCCAAGAGGCCCAGTACTTC. Encoded protein: CASSPRQEAQYF.

The chain joins TRBV5-6 to TRBJ2-2; TRBD2 matches 12 bases. Germline V lookup: CDR1 SGHDT, CDR2 YYEEEE. With V trimmed by 3 bases and J by 6 bases, 9 bases remained unmatched. The CDR3 totals 17 residues. In nucleotides, the CDR3 is TGTGCCAGCAGCTACCGGACTAGCGGGATCGGGGCCGGGGAGCTGTTTTTT. It codes for CASSYRTSGIGAGELFF.

The table lists this clonotype with many counts. This chain connects TRBV24-1 to TRBJ2-2, with a possible D match to TRBD1 (6 bases). The V gene lost 0 bases and the J gene lost 2 bases, with 15 bases spanning the gap. CDR3 length equals 18 residues. Germline V lookup: CDR1 KGHDR, CDR2 SFDVKD. The CDR3 is CATSDLEGRTVNTGELFF. The CDR3 region has the DNA TGTGCCACCAGTGATTTGGAGGGGCGGACAGTAAACACCGGGGAGCTGTTTTTT.

The sample holds many counts of this clonotype. The V call is TRBV29-1, the J call TRBJ2-3; D remains ambiguous. This CDR3 spans 11 amino acids. Trimming left V 3 bases short and J 4 bases short, with 5 bases between. The germline gives CDR1 SQVTM, CDR2 ANQGSEA. The CDR3 here is CSVDYADTQYF. The DNA of the CDR3 is TGCAGCGTTGATTACGCAGATACGCAGTATTTT.

This clonotype appeared many times. This rearrangement joins TRBV18 to TRBJ2-7, with D hard to call. Trimming removed 0 bases from V and 2 bases from J, with 11 bases in between. CDR1 and CDR2 from the germline V gene are KGHSH and LQKENI. There are 15 residues in the CDR3. Written as DNA, the CDR3 is TGTGCCAGCTCACCACCGGCACCTATGCCCTACGAGCAGTACTTC. Its translation is CASSPPAPMPYEQYF.

In its sample, this clonotype was seen many times. The chain uses TRBV10-3 and TRBJ2-7; D is unresolved. The CDR3 is 12 amino acids. The germline V gene encodes CDR1 ENHRY and CDR2 SYGVKD. V lost 2 bases and J lost 3, with 5 bases in between. CDR3 nucleotides: TGTGCCATCAGTGAGAACGGCTACGAGCAGTACTTC. The encoded protein is CAISENGYEQYF.

This clonotype was seen repeatedly, ten times or more. V is TRBV28 and J is TRBJ1-5, with TRBD1 matching 9 bases. Germline CDR1 reads MDHEN; CDR2 reads SYDVKM. The CDR3 has 16 amino acids. With 5 bases clipped from V and 5 bases from J, the junction kept 10 bases outside the gene matches. For the CDR3, the DNA is TGTGCCAGCAGTCCATACCGGGACAGGGTCGATCAGCCCCAGCATTTT. As protein: CASSPYRDRVDQPQHF.

The chain is built from TRBV5-1 and TRBJ2-7, with D hard to call. CDR3 length equals 17 residues. V was trimmed by 1 base and J by 1 base, leaving 18 bases between them. Germline CDR1 is SGHRS and CDR2 is YFSETQ. This chain's CDR3 is CASSLRPLVSPSYEQYF. CDR3 DNA: TGCGCCAGCAGCTTGAGACCCCTAGTCTCCCCGTCCTACGAGCAGTACTTC.